Sequencing of this TCR beta chain was carried out in a study of cytomegalovirus exposure and HLA in healthy donors. Points from the study as a whole: The sole available immune exposure information was CMV serostatus. There were several of the most significant clusters that appeared linked to common viral pathogens in a later analysis.

This PCR relied on a set of 60 Vbeta primers and 13 Jbeta primers. Here immunoSEQ multiplex PCR was the method, and the copy in TCRdb shows in-frame clones only, minus some. The repertoire holds about 190,000 clones, with 70% to 75% as singletons. Healthy bone marrow donors supplied every sample. This clone was detected a few times. No antigen is known for it. V was clipped by 2 bases and J by 4 bases, with 9 bases between them. CDR1 MNHEY and CDR2 SMNVEV come from the germline V gene (reference sequence). The CDR3 totals 13 residues. The sequence was obtained from a woman in her thirties in good health and CMV-seropositive. The chain links TRBV27 to TRBJ2-7; D is uncertain. The sequenced sample was PBMCs. The CDR3 sequence is CASSLTTTYEQYF. CDR3 sequence (DNA): TGTGCCAGCAGTTTAACGACAACTTACGAGCAGTACTTC.